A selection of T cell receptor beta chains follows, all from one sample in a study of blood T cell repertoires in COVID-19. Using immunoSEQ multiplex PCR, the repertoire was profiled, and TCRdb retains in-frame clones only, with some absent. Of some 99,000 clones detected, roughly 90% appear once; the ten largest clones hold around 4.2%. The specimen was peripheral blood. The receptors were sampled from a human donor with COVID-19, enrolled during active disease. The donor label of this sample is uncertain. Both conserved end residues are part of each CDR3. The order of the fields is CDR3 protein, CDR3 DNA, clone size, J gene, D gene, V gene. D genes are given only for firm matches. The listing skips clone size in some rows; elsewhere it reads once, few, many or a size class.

CASSVTGTSGTSSYEQYF | TGCGCCAGCAGCGTTACCGGGACTAGCGGGACCAGCTCCTACGAGCAGTACTTC | - | TRBJ2-7 | TRBD2 | TRBV5-1
CASSPGGDRNYGYTF | TGTGCCAGCAGCCCCGGGGGAGACCGTAACTATGGCTACACCTTC | - | TRBJ1-2 | - | TRBV13
CASSLDLAAPTVGAFF | TGTGCCAGCAGCTTAGATCTGGCGGCCCCCACCGTGGGAGCTTTCTTT | - | TRBJ1-1 | - | TRBV11-2
CASSQDTGLAGYYSYNEQFF | TGTGCCAGCAGCCAAGATACGGGACTAGCGGGTTATTACTCCTACAATGAGCAGTTCTTC | - | TRBJ2-1 | TRBD2 | TRBV4-2
CASSPLTGNTGELFF | TGTGCCAGCAGCCCGCTGACAGGAAACACCGGGGAGCTGTTTTTT | - | TRBJ2-2 | - | TRBV6-4
CASSLGGIHYGYTF | TGTGCCAGCAGCTTAGGAGGGATCCACTATGGCTACACCTTC | - | TRBJ1-2 | - | TRBV7-8
CASSQVAGGSGETQYF | TGTGCCAGCAGCCAAGTTGCCGGCGGGAGTGGGGAGACCCAGTACTTC | - | TRBJ2-5 | TRBD2 | TRBV4-2
CASSQEGLPGYEQYF | TGCGCCAGCAGCCAAGAGGGACTCCCCGGATACGAGCAGTACTTC | - | TRBJ2-7 | - | TRBV5-1
CASGGQFLGGYTF | TGTGCCAGCGGAGGACAGTTTTTGGGAGGCTACACCTTC | - | TRBJ1-2 | - | TRBV7-9
CSVEYRGRTEAFF | TGCAGCGTAGAATACAGGGGGCGGACTGAAGCTTTCTTT | - | TRBJ1-1 | TRBD1 | TRBV29-1
CASSYSREDQYF | TGTGCCAGCAGTTACTCGAGGGAGGACCAGTACTTC | - | TRBJ2-5 | - | TRBV6-6
CASSPARASGNTIYF | TGTGCCAGCTCACCAGCGCGGGCCTCGGGGAACACCATATATTTT | - | TRBJ1-3 | - | TRBV18
CAISEYGDSGNTIYF | TGTGCCATCAGTGAGTACGGAGACTCTGGAAACACCATATATTTT | few | TRBJ1-3 | - | TRBV10-3
CASSTGFSLVF | TGTGCCAGCAGTACAGGGTTCTCCCTCGTATTC | - | TRBJ2-7 | - | TRBV27
CASSRDRASYEQYF | TGTGCCAGCAGCCGGGACAGGGCCTCCTACGAGCAGTACTTC | - | TRBJ2-7 | TRBD1 | TRBV6-5
CAWSVDRGADTQYF | TGTGCCTGGAGTGTAGACCGGGGGGCCGATACGCAGTATTTT | - | TRBJ2-3 | - | TRBV30
CASSHSGTASFAFF | TGTGCCAGCAGCCACTCCGGGACAGCGTCGTTTGCTTTCTTT | - | TRBJ1-1 | TRBD1 | TRBV14
CASSEPGSGTQYF | TGTGCCAGCAGTGAACCGGGCAGCGGTACGCAGTATTTT | - | TRBJ2-3 | - | TRBV6-1
CASSLDRAETQYF | TGTGCCAGCAGTCTTGACAGGGCAGAGACCCAGTACTTC | - | TRBJ2-5 | TRBD1 | TRBV12-3/TRBV12-4
CASSPLLSGMSSYNEQFF | TGTGCCAGCTCACCATTGTTGAGCGGGATGAGCTCCTACAATGAGCAGTTCTTC | once | TRBJ2-1 | TRBD2 | TRBV18
CASSQAGATVNYGYTF | TGCGCCAGCAGCCAAGCAGGGGCAACTGTGAACTATGGCTACACCTTC | - | TRBJ1-2 | - | TRBV4-1
CASSFFRVSDRGRIHRFF | TGTGCCAGCAGTTTCTTCAGAGTCTCGGACAGGGGGCGAATACACCGGTTCTTC | once | TRBJ2-1 | TRBD1 | TRBV28
CASRFSRTNTGELFF | TGTGCCAGCAGGTTCTCGAGAACGAACACCGGGGAGCTGTTTTTT | - | TRBJ2-2 | - | TRBV11-1
CASSAAGSGANVLTF | TGTGCCAGCAGCGCGGCAGGGTCTGGGGCCAACGTCCTGACTTTC | - | TRBJ2-6 | - | TRBV2
CASSPRFGNTIYF | TGTGCCAGCTCACCGCGTTTTGGAAACACCATATATTTT | - | TRBJ1-3 | - | TRBV18
CASSFSDGQPQHF | TGTGCCAGCAGTTTCAGCGACGGCCAGCCCCAGCATTTT | - | TRBJ1-5 | - | TRBV12-3/TRBV12-4
CASSMGATYEQYF | TGTGCCAGCAGCATGGGGGCAACCTACGAGCAGTACTTC | - | TRBJ2-7 | - | TRBV12-3/TRBV12-4
CASSLMGPGGEQYF | TGTGCCAGCAGTTTGATGGGGCCGGGGGGGGAGCAGTACTTC | - | TRBJ2-7 | TRBD2 | TRBV27
CASSLAGTGDSPLHF | TGCGCCAGCAGCTTGGCCGGGACAGGGGACTCACCCCTCCACTTT | - | TRBJ1-6 | TRBD1 | TRBV5-1
CASIREGQGVFNEQFF | TGTGCCAGCATCCGCGAGGGACAGGGGGTTTTCAATGAGCAGTTCTTC | - | TRBJ2-1 | TRBD1 | TRBV25-1
CASSPGQGGDEQFF | TGCGCCAGCAGTCCGGGACAGGGTGGTGATGAGCAGTTCTTC | - | TRBJ2-1 | TRBD1 | TRBV10-1
CATSREGDREAFF | TGTGCCACCAGCAGAGAGGGGGACAGGGAGGCTTTCTTT | - | TRBJ1-1 | TRBD1 | TRBV15
CASSSVMNTEAFF | TGCGCCAGCAGCTCAGTTATGAACACTGAAGCTTTCTTT | few | TRBJ1-1 | - | TRBV5-1
CASNDAGAEAFF | TGTGCCAGTAATGATGCGGGGGCTGAAGCTTTCTTT | - | TRBJ1-1 | - | TRBV19
CASSQVGGNEQFF | TGTGCCAGCAGCCAAGTGGGGGGGAATGAGCAGTTCTTC | - | TRBJ2-1 | TRBD2 | TRBV3-1/TRBV3-2
CASRRDRDTEAFF | TGTGCCAGCAGGAGGGACAGGGACACTGAAGCTTTCTTT | - | TRBJ1-1 | TRBD1 | TRBV2
CSAGQGSNQPQHF | TGCAGCGCGGGACAGGGTAGCAATCAGCCCCAGCATTTT | - | TRBJ1-5 | TRBD1 | TRBV29-1
CASSLGGNYEQYF | TGTGCCAGCAGCCTAGGAGGAAACTACGAGCAGTACTTC | - | TRBJ2-7 | - | TRBV11-3
CASTPGGAYEQYF | TGTGCCAGCACCCCGGGGGGAGCCTACGAGCAGTACTTC | - | TRBJ2-7 | TRBD2 | TRBV6-1
CASSVGQPEKKGGQPQHF | TGTGCCAGCAGTGTCGGGCAGCCTGAGAAAAAAGGGGGTCAGCCCCAGCATTTT | - | TRBJ1-5 | - | TRBV6-4
CASSQVGGTGTQYF | TGCGCCAGCAGCCAAGTCGGAGGGACCGGGACCCAGTACTTC | - | TRBJ2-5 | - | TRBV4-1
CASSYVGHANTGELFF | TGTGCCAGCAGTTACGTCGGTCATGCGAACACCGGGGAGCTGTTTTTT | - | TRBJ2-2 | - | TRBV6-5
CASRALWPKETQYF | TGTGCCAGCAGGGCTCTCTGGCCGAAAGAGACCCAGTACTTC | - | TRBJ2-5 | - | TRBV2
CASSPPSGGMNTEAFF | TGTGCCAGCTCACCACCGTCAGGGGGGATGAACACTGAAGCTTTCTTT | once | TRBJ1-1 | TRBD1 | TRBV18
CASSLVPSGGPDTQYF | TGCGCCAGCAGCTTGGTCCCTAGCGGGGGCCCGGATACGCAGTATTTT | - | TRBJ2-3 | TRBD2 | TRBV5-1
CASSETTVANYGYTF | TGTGCCAGCAGTGAAACGACAGTTGCTAACTATGGCTACACCTTC | - | TRBJ1-2 | - | TRBV2
CASSPSDRADTGELFF | TGCGCCAGCAGCCCCTCGGACAGGGCAGACACCGGGGAGCTGTTTTTT | - | TRBJ2-2 | TRBD1 | TRBV5-1
CASSYRMGQNYGYTF | TGTGCCAGCAGCTATCGGATGGGACAGAACTATGGCTACACCTTC | - | TRBJ1-2 | TRBD1 | TRBV4-2
CAWRRQGALEQYF | TGTGCCTGGAGGAGACAGGGGGCGTTGGAGCAGTACTTC | - | TRBJ2-7 | TRBD1 | TRBV30
CASSQDHRVNEKLFF | TGTGCCAGCAGCCAAGATCACAGAGTTAATGAAAAACTGTTTTTT | - | TRBJ1-4 | - | TRBV4-2